The T cell receptor beta chain described here comes from a study of blood T cells in healthy people across ages. About the study: Template switching caught about one barcoded beta molecule for each two T cells. General study results and limits: Relative to aged donors, long-lived donors carried more naive CD4+ cells and displayed higher diversity.

Then a second PCR, running roughly 7 to 11 cycles, was carried out with a sample-barcoded 5' primer and a J-beta primer mix. TCRdb analysed the 5' RACE reads with MiXCR anew, one entry per CDR3 protein. The repertoire consists of just under 750,000 distinct CDR3 sequences, with about 20% occurring once and the leading ten covering around a fifth. Note on this clonotype: Its antigen remains unknown.

V shed 7 bases and J shed 2 bases, with 18 bases lying between them. The germline V gene encodes CDR1 DFQATT and CDR2 SNEGSKA (reference sequence). The CDR3 extends over 15 amino acids. The study drew donors from healthy Caucasian individuals in Russia aged 6 to 90. Every sample had a minimum of 7 million PBMCs isolated. The source is an older man in good health. The chain couples TRBV20-1 to TRBJ2-1, with D uncertain. The sequencing input was blood. The CDR3 DNA reads TGCAGTGTCGGAACTCCCCTTCGCCCCTACAATGAGCAGTTCTTC. It yields the protein CSVGTPLRPYNEQFF.